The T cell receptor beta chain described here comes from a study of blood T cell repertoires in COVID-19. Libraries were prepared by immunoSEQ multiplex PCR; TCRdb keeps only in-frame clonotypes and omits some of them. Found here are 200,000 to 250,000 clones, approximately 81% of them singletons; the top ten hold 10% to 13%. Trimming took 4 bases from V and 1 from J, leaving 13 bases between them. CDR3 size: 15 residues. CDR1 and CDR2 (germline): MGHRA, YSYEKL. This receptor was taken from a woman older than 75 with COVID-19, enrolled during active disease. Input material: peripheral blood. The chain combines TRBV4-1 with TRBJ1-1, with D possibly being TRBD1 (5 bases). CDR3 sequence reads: CASSLRDTGNTEAFF. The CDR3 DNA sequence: TGCGCCAGCAGCCTACGAGACACAGGGAACACTGAAGCTTTCTTT.